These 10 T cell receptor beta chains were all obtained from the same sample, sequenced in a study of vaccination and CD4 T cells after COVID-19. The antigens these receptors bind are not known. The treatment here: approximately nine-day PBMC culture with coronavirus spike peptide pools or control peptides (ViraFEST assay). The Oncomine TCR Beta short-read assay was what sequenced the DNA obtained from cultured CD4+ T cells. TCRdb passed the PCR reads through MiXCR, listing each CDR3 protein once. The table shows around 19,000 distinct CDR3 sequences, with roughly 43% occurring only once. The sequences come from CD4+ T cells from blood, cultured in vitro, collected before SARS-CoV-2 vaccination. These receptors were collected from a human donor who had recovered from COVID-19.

In nucleotides, the CDR3 is TGTGCCAGCAGGCAACACGGGGGTGGTGATTCACCCCTCCACTTT. Residues: CASRQHGGGDSPLHF. The chain recombines TRBV6-4 with TRBJ1-6; TRBD1 is a possible D gene (5 bases). Germline V gives CDR1 MRHNA, CDR2 SNTAGT. V dropped 6 bases and J dropped 8 bases, with 17 bases sitting between them. This CDR3 region has 15 residues.

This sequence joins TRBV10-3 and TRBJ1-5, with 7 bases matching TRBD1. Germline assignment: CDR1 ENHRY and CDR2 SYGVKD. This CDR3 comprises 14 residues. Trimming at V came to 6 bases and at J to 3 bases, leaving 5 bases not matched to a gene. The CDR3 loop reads CAISPGQYNQPQHF. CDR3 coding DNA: TGTGCCATCAGCCCGGGACAGTACAATCAGCCCCAGCATTTT.

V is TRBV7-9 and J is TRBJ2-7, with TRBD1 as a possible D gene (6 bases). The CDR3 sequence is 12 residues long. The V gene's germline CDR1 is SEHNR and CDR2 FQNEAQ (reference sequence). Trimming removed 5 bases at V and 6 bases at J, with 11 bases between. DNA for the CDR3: TGTGCCAGCAGCGTCTCAGGGGTCGAGCAGTACTTC. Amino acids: CASSVSGVEQYF.

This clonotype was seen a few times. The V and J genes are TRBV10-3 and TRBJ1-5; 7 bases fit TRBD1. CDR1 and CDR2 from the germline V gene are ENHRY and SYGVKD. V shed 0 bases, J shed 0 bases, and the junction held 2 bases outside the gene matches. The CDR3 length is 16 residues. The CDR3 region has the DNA TGTGCCATCAGTGAGTCGGGACAGTATAGCAATCAGCCCCAGCATTTT. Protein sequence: CAISESGQYSNQPQHF.

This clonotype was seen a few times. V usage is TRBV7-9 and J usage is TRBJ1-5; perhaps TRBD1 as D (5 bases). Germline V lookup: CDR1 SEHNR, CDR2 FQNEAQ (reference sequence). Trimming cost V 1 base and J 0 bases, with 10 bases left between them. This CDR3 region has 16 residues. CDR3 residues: CASSLGGPISNQPQHF. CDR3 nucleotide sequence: TGTGCCAGCAGCTTAGGGGGACCGATTAGCAATCAGCCCCAGCATTTT.

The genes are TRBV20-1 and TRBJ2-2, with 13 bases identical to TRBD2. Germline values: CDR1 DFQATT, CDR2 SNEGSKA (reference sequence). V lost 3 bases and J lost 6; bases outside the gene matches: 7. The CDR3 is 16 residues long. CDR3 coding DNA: TGCAGTGCTAGGGTACCGGGACTAGCGGGATCCGGGGAGCTGTTTTTT. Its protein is CSARVPGLAGSGELFF.

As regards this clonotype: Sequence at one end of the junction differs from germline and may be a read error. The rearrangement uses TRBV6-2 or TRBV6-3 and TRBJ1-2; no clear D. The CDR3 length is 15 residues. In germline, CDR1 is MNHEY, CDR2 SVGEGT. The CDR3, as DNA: TGTGCCCGCAGTTACCCTCCCGCGGGGAACTATGGCTACACCTTC. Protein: CARSYPPAGNYGYTF.

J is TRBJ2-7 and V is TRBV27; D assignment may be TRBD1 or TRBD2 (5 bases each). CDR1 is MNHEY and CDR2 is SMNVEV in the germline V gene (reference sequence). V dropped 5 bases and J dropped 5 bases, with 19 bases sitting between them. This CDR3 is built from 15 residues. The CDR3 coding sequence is TGTGCCAGCAGTCTCTCCTATGGGACGGGGAACGAGCAGTACTTC. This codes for CASSLSYGTGNEQYF.

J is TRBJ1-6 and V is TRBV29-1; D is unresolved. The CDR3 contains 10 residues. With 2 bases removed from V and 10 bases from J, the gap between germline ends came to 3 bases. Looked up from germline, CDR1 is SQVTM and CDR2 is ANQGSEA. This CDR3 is CSVEISPLHF. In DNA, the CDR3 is TGCAGCGTTGAAATCTCACCCCTCCACTTT.

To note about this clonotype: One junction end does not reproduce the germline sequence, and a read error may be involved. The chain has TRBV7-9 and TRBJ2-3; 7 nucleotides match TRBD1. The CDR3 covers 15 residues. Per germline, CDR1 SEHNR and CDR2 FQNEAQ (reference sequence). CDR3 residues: CASILQGSRTDTQYF. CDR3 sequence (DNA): TGTGCCAGCATCTTACAGGGGAGCCGCACAGATACGCAGTATTTT.